A selection of T cell receptor beta chains follows, all from one sample in a study of cytotoxic CD8 clonotypes in ibrutinib-treated CLL. The assay was immunoSEQ multiplex PCR, and TCRdb's table has in-frame clones only and misses some. The sample lists tens of thousands of clones; roughly 57% were seen once. Source: PBMCs, taken after 12 months of ibrutinib treatment. Every receptor here comes from a human donor with chronic lymphocytic leukemia. The CDR3 runs from the conserved cysteine through the conserved F or W. The D gene is left open where the match is weak. The size entry is marked missing in some rows and otherwise reads once, few, many or a size class.

J gene	clone size	V gene	CDR3 length	D gene	CDR3 protein	CDR3 DNA
TRBJ2-2	.	TRBV28	14	.	CATQRDLHTGELFF	TGTGCCACCCAGAGAGATCTCCACACCGGGGAGCTGTTTTTT
TRBJ1-5	few	TRBV19	13	.	CASSQAENQPQHF	TGTGCCAGTAGTCAGGCAGAGAATCAGCCCCAGCATTTT
TRBJ2-1	.	TRBV5-1	18	TRBD2	CASSVTSGGSQGGEEQFF	TGCGCCAGCAGCGTAACTAGCGGGGGGTCCCAGGGTGGTGAAGAGCAGTTCTTC
TRBJ1-2	.	TRBV5-6	12	.	CASSYGRDGYTF	TGTGCCAGCAGTTACGGACGTGATGGCTACACCTTC
TRBJ2-3	few	TRBV5-4	14	.	CASSLAQATDTQYF	TGTGCCAGCAGCTTGGCTCAGGCCACAGATACGCAGTATTTT
TRBJ2-5	.	TRBV27	13	.	CASSLEGRETQYF	TGTGCCAGCAGTTTAGAGGGTCGGGAGACCCAGTACTTC
TRBJ2-7	medium-sized	TRBV5-6	12	.	CASSWDGYEQYF	TGTGCCAGCAGCTGGGACGGCTACGAGCAGTACTTC
TRBJ1-1	once	TRBV30	15	.	CAWGKRRSMNTEAFF	TGTGCCTGGGGAAAAAGACGATCAATGAACACTGAAGCTTTCTTT
TRBJ2-3	many	TRBV9	15	.	CASSGYTGVTDTQYF	TGTGCCAGCAGCGGTTACACGGGGGTCACAGATACGCAGTATTTT
TRBJ2-7	.	TRBV7-8	11	.	CASSGASEQYF	TGTGCCAGCAGTGGTGCCTCCGAGCAGTACTTC
TRBJ1-1	few	TRBV6-6	11	.	CASSWDGGAFF	TGTGCCAGCAGTTGGGACGGTGGAGCTTTCTTT
TRBJ1-6	.	TRBV27	16	TRBD1	CASRLGQGTYNSPLHF	TGTGCCAGCAGGCTCGGACAGGGAACCTATAATTCACCCCTCCACTTT
TRBJ2-3	few	TRBV2	18	TRBD1	CASSVPGQGLTRTDTQYF	TGTGCCAGCAGCGTCCCGGGACAGGGACTCACTCGCACAGATACGCAGTATTTT
TRBJ1-5	.	TRBV6-5	14	.	CASSLGGFGQPQHF	TGTGCCAGCAGTTTGGGGGGATTTGGACAGCCCCAGCATTTT
TRBJ2-7	.	TRBV29-1	13	.	CSVENQAPYEQYF	TGCAGCGTTGAAAATCAGGCCCCCTACGAGCAGTACTTC
TRBJ2-5	.	TRBV19	15	TRBD2	CASSATPAGGQPGYF	TGTGCCAGTAGTGCAACCCCAGCGGGGGGCCAACCGGGGTACTTC
TRBJ2-3	few	TRBV11-3	16	.	CASSLGGPSGLDTQYF	TGTGCCAGCAGCTTAGGGGGACCCTCAGGGCTGGATACGCAGTATTTT
TRBJ2-3	.	TRBV19	14	.	CASSIGAGTDTQYF	TGTGCCAGTAGTATTGGAGCGGGCACAGATACGCAGTATTTT
TRBJ1-4	.	TRBV5-5	16	TRBD1	CASSSGGYVRSEKLFF	TGTGCCAGCAGCTCAGGGGGCTACGTCCGTAGTGAAAAACTGTTTTTT
TRBJ2-1	.	TRBV5-4	15	.	CASSFLWGEYNEQFF	TGTGCCAGCAGCTTCTTGTGGGGGGAGTACAATGAGCAGTTCTTC
TRBJ2-7	.	TRBV27	14	TRBD1	CASSLRGQGAEQYF	TGTGCCAGCAGTTTAAGGGGACAGGGGGCCGAGCAGTACTTC
TRBJ1-1	.	TRBV5-5	16	.	CASSLSDRTEHTEAFF	TGTGCCAGCAGCTTAAGCGACAGGACAGAACACACTGAAGCTTTCTTT
TRBJ1-2	.	TRBV6-5	13	.	CASSVDKSYGYTF	TGTGCCAGCAGTGTGGACAAAAGCTATGGCTACACCTTC
TRBJ2-5	.	TRBV5-1	15	.	CATEVGGGRGETQYF	TGCGCCACCGAAGTCGGAGGGGGTAGGGGCGAGACCCAGTACTTC
TRBJ1-5	few	TRBV15	15	TRBD1	CATSGGTARNQPQHF	TGTGCCACCTCGGGCGGGACAGCGAGAAATCAGCCCCAGCATTTT
TRBJ2-1	.	TRBV6-4	14	.	CASSAASTYNEQFF	TGTGCCAGCAGTGCGGCGTCGACCTACAATGAGCAGTTCTTC
TRBJ2-5	few	TRBV5-1	16	TRBD1	CASSLLAGGHQETQYF	TGCGCCAGCAGCTTGTTGGCAGGGGGCCACCAAGAGACCCAGTACTTC
TRBJ2-5	few	TRBV5-1	15	TRBD1	CASSKTGGFEETQYF	TGCGCCAGCAGCAAGACAGGGGGTTTTGAAGAGACCCAGTACTTC
TRBJ2-2	.	TRBV27	15	.	CASSLQGWNTGELFF	TGTGCCAGCAGTTTACAGGGATGGAACACCGGGGAGCTGTTTTTT
TRBJ2-7	.	TRBV5-1	14	TRBD2	CASSPTSERYEQYF	TGCGCCAGCAGCCCCACTAGCGAGCGCTACGAGCAGTACTTC
TRBJ2-5	.	TRBV5-4	14	.	CASSLVGGQETQYF	TGTGCCAGCAGCTTGGTGGGCGGCCAAGAGACCCAGTACTTC
TRBJ2-3	once	TRBV19	14	TRBD2	CASSTAGGTDTQYF	TGTGCCAGTAGTACGGCGGGAGGCACAGATACGCAGTATTTT
TRBJ1-2	.	TRBV5-1	17	.	CASSLAGGTTAEYGYTF	TGCGCCAGCAGCTTGGCCGGAGGGACCACAGCCGAATATGGCTACACCTTC
TRBJ1-3	.	TRBV28	16	.	CASSLDRTLLGDTIYF	TGTGCCAGCAGTTTAGATAGGACTCTCTTAGGAGACACCATATATTTT
TRBJ1-4	once	TRBV28	14	TRBD1	CASSKRQGGEKLFF	TGTGCCAGCAGTAAACGACAGGGAGGTGAAAAACTGTTTTTT
TRBJ2-3	few	TRBV5-1	15	TRBD2	CASSLEGREGYTQYF	TGCGCCAGCAGCTTGGAAGGGCGGGAGGGATATACGCAGTATTTT
TRBJ1-1	.	TRBV11-1	15	.	CASSSSIYSNTEAFF	TGTGCCAGCAGCTCCTCCATCTACTCGAACACTGAAGCTTTCTTT
TRBJ2-3	.	TRBV10-1	11	.	CASGYTDTQYF	TGCGCCAGCGGCTACACAGATACGCAGTATTTT
TRBJ2-5	once	TRBV2	13	.	CASSGPLGETQYF	TGTGCCAGCAGTGGACCCCTTGGGGAGACCCAGTACTTC
TRBJ1-1	few	TRBV27	14	TRBD1	CASSLSTTGYEAFF	TGTGCCAGCAGTTTATCTACGACAGGGTATGAAGCTTTCTTT
TRBJ2-3	.	TRBV5-1	15	TRBD2	CASSFWEGSTDTQYF	TGCGCCAGCAGCTTCTGGGAGGGCTCTACAGATACGCAGTATTTT
TRBJ2-1	.	TRBV10-1	15	TRBD2	CASSDSGGLVNEQFF	TGCGCCAGCAGTGACTCTGGGGGACTAGTGAATGAGCAGTTCTTC
TRBJ2-2	many	TRBV2	13	.	CASKLGLTGELFF	TGTGCCAGCAAATTGGGGCTTACCGGGGAGCTGTTTTTT
TRBJ2-3	.	TRBV19	17	.	CASSGQGWRGSTDTQYF	TGTGCCAGTAGTGGACAGGGCTGGCGGGGGAGTACAGATACGCAGTATTTT
TRBJ2-7	.	TRBV25-1	15	TRBD1	CASSRPGQVSYEQYF	TGTGCCAGCAGTAGGCCGGGACAGGTTTCCTACGAGCAGTACTTC
TRBJ2-1	few	TRBV19	14	TRBD1	CASLDRARYNEQFF	TGTGCCAGTTTAGACAGGGCTCGGTACAATGAGCAGTTCTTC
TRBJ2-2	.	TRBV7-6	15	.	CASSSTGTNTGELFF	TGTGCCAGCAGTTCAACGGGGACGAACACCGGGGAGCTGTTTTTT
TRBJ1-1	.	TRBV10-3	14	.	CAISSRGREFEAFF	TGTGCCATCAGCTCACGGGGCAGGGAATTTGAAGCTTTCTTT
TRBJ2-3	.	TRBV4-1	16	TRBD2	CASSRLAGGGADTQYF	TGCGCTAGCAGCCGACTAGCGGGGGGAGGCGCAGATACGCAGTATTTT
TRBJ2-5	.	TRBV30	14	.	CAWSRGQPQETQYF	TGTGCCTGGAGCAGGGGACAACCCCAAGAGACCCAGTACTTC
TRBJ2-6	.	TRBV28	17	.	CAGSLEGGGSGANVLTF	TGTGCCGGCAGTTTAGAGGGTGGGGGCTCTGGGGCCAACGTCCTGACTTTC
TRBJ1-5	medium-sized	TRBV19	18	TRBD1	CASNPGQGLTSRNQPQHF	TGTGCCAGCAATCCGGGACAGGGGCTTACCTCGCGTAATCAGCCCCAGCATTTT
TRBJ1-6	.	TRBV28	13	.	CASQNMGRVSLHF	TGTGCCAGCCAAAATATGGGTAGGGTTTCCCTCCACTTT